A single sample gave rise to the 23 T cell receptor beta chains below, sequenced in a study of T cell responses to AZD1222 COVID-19 vaccine (TCRdb year 2021). The library was generated by the immunoSEQ multiplex PCR assay. As stored in TCRdb, this immuneACCESS dataset retains in-frame rearrangements with V and J assigned. A fraction of the clones does not appear; measured against another copy, unresolved V genes explain less than half of the discrepancy, and the remainder lacks a known reason. Here the sample has more than 150,000 clones; approximately 90% occur a single time. The top ten constitute over 0.75% of the sample. Reading the label with the study, this specimen's time point is: baseline before first vaccination. The sample consisted of peripheral blood, taken on day 0 of AZD1222 vaccination. These receptors were taken from an adult in good health.

This chain joins TRBV3-1 (or the pseudogene TRBV3-2) and TRBJ2-7; D might be TRBD1 (5 bases). Germline V gene sequence: CDR1 LGHDT, CDR2 YNNKEL (reference sequence). The CDR3 covers 13 residues. The V end lost 0 bases, the J end lost 6 bases, and 9 bases lay between the germline ends. Here the CDR3 reads CASSQDTGPEQYF. DNA of the CDR3: TGTGCCAGCAGCCAAGATACAGGCCCCGAGCAGTACTTC.

This chain links TRBV7-2 with TRBJ2-1, with TRBD2 matching over 12 bases. V lost 4 bases and J lost 9; bases outside the gene matches: 13. The CDR3 contains 17 residues. The germline V gene has CDR1 SGHTA and CDR2 FQGNSA. In DNA form, the CDR3 reads TGTGCCAGCAGCTACCGACTAGCGGGGGAGCACCCGGTTGAGCAGTTCTTC. It is translated as CASSYRLAGEHPVEQFF.

The V call is TRBV4-2, the J call TRBJ2-2, with 8 nucleotides matching TRBD1. CDR3 length: 16 residues. Germline CDR1 is LGHNA and CDR2 is YNFKEQ. The J segment lost 3 bases and the V segment lost 0 bases, leaving 3 bases of the junction unmatched. CDR3 in DNA: TGTGCCAGCAGCCAAGAAACAGGGGGACACACCGGGGAGCTGTTTTTT. This codes for CASSQETGGHTGELFF.

The chain combines TRBV11-2 with TRBJ2-7, with D unclear. The CDR3 is 12 amino acids. Per the germline V gene, CDR1 is SGHAT and CDR2 is FQNNGV. Trimming took 5 bases from V and 3 from J, leaving 8 bases between them. CDR3 DNA: TGTGCCAGCAGCCCTCCCGGCTACGAGCAGTACTTC. Translation gives CASSPPGYEQYF.

This clone was recorded only once. The rearrangement links TRBV6-5 to TRBJ2-5; 7 nucleotides agree with TRBD1. The trim removed 10 bases at V and 7 bases at J, leaving 12 bases unmatched. Germline V gene lookup returns CDR1 MNHEY and CDR2 SVGAGI. The CDR3 loop spans 13 amino acids. The CDR3 nucleotides read TGTGCCACCTCGACAGGGCTTGGTGGGACCCAGTACTTC. Translated: CATSTGLGGTQYF.

This clone was counted once. The chain couples TRBV5-1 to TRBJ2-3, with D maybe TRBD1 (6 bases). Germline CDR1 is SGHRS and CDR2 is YFSETQ. Trimming took 0 bases from V and 7 from J, leaving 15 bases between them. The CDR3 loop spans 15 amino acids. The CDR3 nucleotides are TGCGCCAGCAGCTTGGCTTTGCAGGGGCTAAATACGCAGTATTTT. This gives the protein CASSLALQGLNTQYF.

CDR3 sequence (DNA): TGTGCCAGCAGCTTACCGGGGGATCCTAACTATGGCTACACCTTC. The encoded protein is CASSLPGDPNYGYTF. The rearrangement links TRBV11-2 to TRBJ1-2, with D possibly TRBD1 on 5 matching bases. Trimming cost V 2 bases and J 0 bases, with 10 bases left between them. Germline V gives CDR1 SGHAT, CDR2 FQNNGV. CDR3 length: 15 amino acids.

The J gene is TRBJ1-3, the V gene TRBV7-9, with D tentatively TRBD1 (6 bases). In germline, CDR1 is SEHNR, CDR2 FQNEAQ (reference sequence). CDR3 length: 15 amino acids. The V end lost 6 bases, the J end lost 4 bases, and 16 bases lay between the germline ends. The CDR3 here is CASRKSGALGNTIYF. DNA of the CDR3: TGTGCCAGCAGAAAATCAGGGGCGCTCGGAAACACCATATATTTT.

This chain uses TRBV24-1 with TRBJ1-1; 8 nucleotides line up with TRBD1. The CDR3 runs 15 residues. V lost 4 bases and J lost 1; bases outside the gene matches: 4. Germline V gene lookup returns CDR1 KGHDR and CDR2 SFDVKD. The CDR3 nucleotides are TGTGCCACCAGTGACCCTGGGACAGGGAACACTGAAGCTTTCTTT. This sequence encodes CATSDPGTGNTEAFF.

V and J are TRBV7-2 and TRBJ2-7; D perhaps matches TRBD1 (5 bases). The CDR3 has 14 residues. CDR1 is SGHTA, CDR2 FQGNSA, per germline. V was clipped by 5 bases and J by 1 base, with 12 bases between them. CDR3 amino acids: CASSPRVTSYEQYF. CDR3 nucleotides: TGTGCCAGCAGCCCCAGGGTAACGTCCTACGAGCAGTACTTC.

The chain links TRBV28 to TRBJ2-7; 12 bases are shared with TRBD2. Trimming took 4 bases from V and 1 from J; bases not matched to a gene: 5. This CDR3 contains 16 residues. Germline V gene lookup returns CDR1 MDHEN and CDR2 SYDVKM. The CDR3 nucleotides are TGTGCCAGCAGTTCTCCTAGCGGGAGGGGGTCCTACGAGCAGTACTTC. Translating it yields CASSSPSGRGSYEQYF.

This clone was seen only a few times. DNA of the CDR3: TGTGCCAGCAGTCTAGCGGGAGACAACAATGAGCAGTTCTTC. This translates into CASSLAGDNNEQFF. The chain links TRBV28 to TRBJ2-1, with TRBD2 matching 10 bases. Germline trimming cut 5 bases from V and 5 bases from J; bases unmatched to any gene: 3. The length of the CDR3 is 14 residues. Germline V gene data show CDR1 as MDHEN and CDR2 as SYDVKM. Full variable domain (outside the CDR3, taken from reference TRBV28 and TRBJ2-1): DVKVTQSSRYLVKRTGEKVFLECVQDMDHENMFWYRQDPGLGLRLIYFSYDVKMKEKGDIPEGYSVSREKKERFSLILESASTNQTSMYLCASSLAGDNNEQFFGPGTRLTVL.

V and J are TRBV2 and TRBJ2-6; D may be TRBD1 (6 bases). CDR3 length: 17 amino acids. Germline V gives CDR1 SNHLY, CDR2 FYNNEI. V was pared by 3 bases and J by 0 bases, with 12 bases between. CDR3 residues: CASSETGPTSGANVLTF. The CDR3 DNA is TGTGCCAGCAGTGAGACAGGACCCACCTCTGGGGCCAACGTCCTGACTTTC.

The rearrangement links TRBV7-9 to TRBJ2-7; 15 nucleotides agree with TRBD2. CDR3 length: 15 residues. Trimming removed 4 bases from V and 4 bases from J; junction bases left unmatched: 2. Germline CDR1 SEHNR, CDR2 FQNEAQ (reference sequence). The CDR3 coding sequence is TGTGCCAGCAGCTCTGGGACTAGCGGGAGGTACGAGCAGTACTTC. Translated: CASSSGTSGRYEQYF.

The DNA for the CDR3 is TGTGCCAGCAGGAGGGAAGGGGAGGGTGAGCAGTTCTTC. It specifies CASRREGEGEQFF. V gene TRBV6-5 combines with J gene TRBJ2-1; 7 bases are shared with TRBD2. Germline V lookup: CDR1 MNHEY, CDR2 SVGAGI. V lost 6 bases to trimming and J lost 9 bases; unmatched junction nucleotides: 8. The CDR3 contains 13 residues.

This chain links TRBV11-1 with TRBJ2-7; possible D gene TRBD1, 6 bases. V lost 5 bases and J 1 base, leaving 9 bases between the germline ends. The CDR3 consists of 13 residues. Germline values: CDR1 SGHAT, CDR2 FQDESV (reference sequence). CDR3 region: CASSDTGSYEQYF. The CDR3 DNA sequence: TGTGCCAGCAGCGATACAGGGTCCTACGAGCAGTACTTC.

The CDR3 DNA is TGTGCCAGCAGCTTAAACTACGAGCAGTACTTC. Residues: CASSLNYEQYF. The genes are TRBV7-8 and TRBJ2-7; D is unresolved. CDR3 length: 11 residues. CDR1 is SGHVS and CDR2 is FQNEAQ in the germline V gene. Deletions cut 2 bases from V and 3 bases from J, with 2 bases between.

V is TRBV10-2 and J is TRBJ2-5; 9 bases are shared with TRBD2. Germline trimming cut 5 bases from V and 2 bases from J; bases unmatched to any gene: 6. The CDR3 runs to 15 residues. CDR1 and CDR2 (germline): WSHSY, SAAADI. CDR3 in DNA: TGCGCCAGCAGTAACAGGGCGGGAGGGCAAGAGACCCAGTACTTC. The encoded protein is CASSNRAGGQETQYF.

This sequence joins TRBV11-2 and TRBJ1-2; D gene ambiguous. The germline V gene has CDR1 SGHAT and CDR2 FQNNGV. V was pared by 4 bases and J by 5 bases, with 8 bases between. The length of the CDR3 is 12 residues. This CDR3 is CASSSGGYGYTF. CDR3 DNA: TGTGCCAGCAGCTCAGGTGGATATGGCTACACCTTC. The full variable domain, its missing parts supplied by reference TRBV11-2 and TRBJ1-2, is EAGVAQSPRYKIIEKRQSVAFWCNPISGHATLYWYQQILGQGPKLLIQFQNNGVVDDSQLPKDRFSAERLKGVDSTLKIQPAKLEDSAVYLCASSSGGYGYTFGSGTRLTVV.

The V and J genes are TRBV24-1 and TRBJ2-1; D perhaps matches TRBD2 (7 bases). The V end lost 7 bases, the J end lost 4 bases, and 19 bases lay between the germline ends. Germline CDR1 KGHDR, CDR2 SFDVKD. The CDR3 has 16 amino acids. CDR3 region: CATSLGGRFGYNEQFF. Here the CDR3 DNA reads TGTGCCACCAGCCTGGGGGGGCGGTTCGGGTACAATGAGCAGTTCTTC.

The rearrangement links TRBV25-1 to TRBJ2-7, with TRBD1 matching over 8 bases. Unmatched junction bases numbered 3, after V lost 5 bases and J lost 0 bases. This CDR3 has 14 residues. The germline V gene has CDR1 MGHDK and CDR2 SYGVNS. The CDR3 sequence: CASSRQGISYEQYF. CDR3 in DNA: TGTGCCAGCAGTCGACAGGGGATCTCCTACGAGCAGTACTTC.

The chain employs TRBV5-6 and TRBJ1-4, with 8 bases fitting TRBD1. In germline, CDR1 is SGHDT, CDR2 YYEEEE. J gave up 11 bases and V 3 bases, and 9 bases lay outside the gene matches. The CDR3 sequence is 14 residues long. DNA for the CDR3: TGTGCCAGCAGCTCGGACAGGGAGGTTGAGAAACTGTTTTTT. Protein: CASSSDREVEKLFF. The full variable domain, rest sourced from reference TRBV5-6 and TRBJ1-4, is DAGVTQSPTHLIKTRGQQVTLRCSPKSGHDTVSWYQQALGQGPQFIFQYYEEEERQRGNFPDRFSGHQFPNYSSELNVNALLLGDSALYLCASSSDREVEKLFFGSGTQLSVL.

The chain carries TRBV5-4 and TRBJ2-7; D might be TRBD2 (6 bases). Trimming cost V 4 bases and J 4 bases, with 15 bases left between them. The CDR3 is made up of 14 amino acids. Germline lookup yields CDR1 SGHNT and CDR2 YYREEE (reference sequence). This chain's CDR3 is CASSAWGDVYEQYF. The CDR3, as DNA: TGTGCCAGCAGCGCCTGGGGGGACGTGTACGAGCAGTACTTC. Drawing the rest from reference TRBV5-4 and TRBJ2-7, the complete variable domain is ETGVTQSPTHLIKTRGQQVTLRCSSQSGHNTVSWYQQALGQGPQFIFQYYREEENGRGNFPPRFSGLQFPNYSSELNVNALELDDSALYLCASSAWGDVYEQYFGPGTRLTVT.